Below are 32 T cell receptor beta chains sequenced from a single sample in a study of cytomegalovirus exposure and HLA in healthy donors. PCR employed 60 Vbeta and 13 Jbeta primers. The data were produced by immunoSEQ multiplex PCR, yet TCRdb's version contains in-frame clones alone and is incomplete. This sample carries about 90,000 clones, 70% to 90% of them seen once, and the ten largest clones take 2% to 2.5%. Sequenced input: PBMCs. Receptors originate from a man younger than 35 in good health and CMV-seronegative.

The chain has TRBV7-9 and TRBJ2-1; 7 bases map to TRBD1. Germline V gene lookup returns CDR1 SEHNR and CDR2 FQNEAQ (reference sequence). J gave up 3 bases and V 5 bases, and 7 bases lay outside the gene matches. The CDR3 sequence is 15 residues long. CDR3 in DNA: TGTGCCAGCAGCACAACCAGGGGGAACTACAATGAGCAGTTCTTC. Translation gives CASSTTRGNYNEQFF. The variable domain in full, with the rest retrieved from reference TRBV7-9 and TRBJ2-1, is DTGVSQNPRHKITKRGQNVTFRCDPISEHNRLYWYRQTLGQGPEFLTYFQNEAQLEKSRLLSDRFSAERPKGSFSTLEIQRTEQGDSAMYLCASSTTRGNYNEQFFGPGTRLTVL.

The chain carries TRBV28 and TRBJ2-4; TRBD1 matches at 9 bases. CDR1 is MDHEN and CDR2 is SYDVKM in the germline V gene. V was clipped by 7 bases and J by 8 bases; unmatched bases: 6. CDR3 length equals 13 residues. The CDR3 spells CASIGTGRDIQYF. The CDR3 DNA reads as TGTGCCAGCATCGGGACAGGGAGGGACATTCAGTACTTC.

The V gene is TRBV11-2, the J gene TRBJ2-1; D possibly corresponds to TRBD2 (6 bases). The CDR3 consists of 16 residues. V shed 2 bases and J shed 3 bases, with 14 bases lying between them. Germline CDR1 is SGHAT and CDR2 is FQNNGV. The chain's CDR3 is CASSLPGGLHYNEQFF. As DNA, the CDR3 is TGTGCCAGCAGCTTACCTGGGGGACTCCACTACAATGAGCAGTTCTTC.

This clone turned up a few times. This rearrangement joins TRBV13 to TRBJ2-7, with D perhaps matching TRBD2 (5 bases). The CDR3 has 15 amino acids. Trimming left V 0 bases short and J 1 base short, with 10 bases between. Germline V lookup: CDR1 PRHDT, CDR2 FYEKMQ (reference sequence). The DNA for the CDR3 is TGTGCCAGCAGCTTAGGACTAGGTGGTTCCTACGAGCAGTACTTC. It encodes CASSLGLGGSYEQYF.

This chain joins TRBV27 and TRBJ2-2; 10 positions match TRBD2. Germline CDR1 is MNHEY and CDR2 is SMNVEV (reference sequence). J was trimmed by 10 bases and V by 3 bases; bases with no gene match: 5. The CDR3 contains 14 residues. CDR3 loop: CASSLGLARKELFF. For the CDR3, the DNA is TGTGCCAGCAGTTTGGGACTAGCGCGGAAGGAGCTGTTTTTT.

This chain joins TRBV19 and TRBJ1-3, with D possibly matching TRBD1 (5 bases). V was clipped by 9 bases and J by 4 bases, with 19 bases between them. The CDR3 is 15 amino acids. Germline V gives CDR1 LNHDA, CDR2 SQIVND (reference sequence). CDR3 nucleotide sequence: TGTGCCAGCAACACAGGTACTGCATCCGGAAACACCATATATTTT. Its protein is CASNTGTASGNTIYF.

V gene TRBV5-4 combines with J gene TRBJ2-5; 10 bases match TRBD1. The CDR3 consists of 16 residues. CDR1 SGHNT and CDR2 YYREEE come from the germline V gene (reference sequence). Trimming took 4 bases from V and 6 from J; bases not matched to a gene: 12. This chain's CDR3 is CASSDVGGTGVKTQYF. CDR3 DNA sequence: TGTGCCAGCAGCGATGTTGGTGGGACAGGGGTAAAGACCCAGTACTTC.

The chain is built from TRBV11-2 and TRBJ2-7, with 7 bases lining up with TRBD1. This CDR3 comprises 15 residues. CDR1 and CDR2 from the germline V gene are SGHAT and FQNNGV. With V trimmed by 2 bases and J by 6 bases, 10 bases remained unmatched. CDR3 sequence (DNA): TGTGCCAGCAGCTTATCTGCAGAGGGGGCGGGCGAGCAGTACTTC. Its translation is CASSLSAEGAGEQYF.

The chain uses TRBV7-2 and TRBJ2-2, with TRBD2 matching 10 bases. This CDR3 has 16 amino acids. CDR1 and CDR2 (germline): SGHTA, FQGNSA. V lost 3 bases, J lost 5 bases, and 6 bases stayed unmatched. CDR3 sequence reads: CASSFRLAGVTGELFF. Here the CDR3 DNA reads TGTGCCAGCAGCTTTCGCCTAGCGGGAGTTACCGGGGAGCTGTTTTTT.

This clone was found once. CDR3 nucleotide sequence: TGCGCCAGCAGCCCCGGACTAGCCCCAGATACGCAGTATTTT. It specifies CASSPGLAPDTQYF. The chain combines TRBV5-1 with TRBJ2-3; 8 bases agree with TRBD2. The length of the CDR3 is 14 residues. Germline CDR1 reads SGHRS; CDR2 reads YFSETQ. The V gene end was trimmed by 4 bases and the J gene end by 4 bases; junction bases not matched to a gene: 5.

The chain combines TRBV6-5 with TRBJ1-1; 9 positions match TRBD1. Germline assignment: CDR1 MNHEY and CDR2 SVGAGI. The CDR3 spans 15 residues. The V segment lost 1 base and the J segment 6 bases; nucleotides outside the gene matches: 6. CDR3 in amino acids: CASSYFGQGSAEAFF. In DNA, the CDR3 is TGTGCCAGCAGTTACTTCGGACAGGGGAGCGCTGAAGCTTTCTTT.

This clone was seen once. The rearrangement links TRBV27 to TRBJ2-7, with TRBD1 identical over 9 bases. The CDR3 consists of 15 residues. Germline lookup yields CDR1 MNHEY and CDR2 SMNVEV (reference sequence). J lost 3 bases, V lost 5 bases, and 8 bases had no gene match. CDR3 amino acids: CASSPLGGQGYEQYF. Written as DNA, the CDR3 is TGTGCCAGCAGTCCCCTGGGGGGACAGGGCTACGAGCAGTACTTC.

The rearrangement links TRBV7-6 to TRBJ2-1; 12 bases are shared with TRBD2. Germline CDR1 is SGHVS and CDR2 is FNYEAQ. This CDR3 region has 15 residues. V lost 5 bases, J lost 10 bases, and 9 bases stayed unmatched. CDR3 sequence: CASSLGLAGLSEQFF. CDR3 sequence (DNA): TGTGCCAGCAGCCTAGGACTAGCGGGGCTATCGGAGCAGTTCTTC.

This sequence joins TRBV21-1 and TRBJ1-5; the D call TRBD1 from the table was never checked on the DNA. TRBV21-1 is designated a pseudogene. There are 15 residues in the CDR3. This CDR3 reads CASSKSGGSVQPQHF. CDR3 coding DNA: TGTGCCAGCAGCAAATCAGGGGGGTCCGTTCAGCCCCAGCATTTT.

The chain carries TRBV27 and TRBJ2-7, with 11 bases identical to TRBD2. The CDR3 loop spans 14 amino acids. After removal of 7 bases from V and 2 bases from J, the junction contained 4 bases not matched to a gene. The germline gives CDR1 MNHEY, CDR2 SMNVEV (reference sequence). CDR3 in DNA: TGTGCCAGCAAAGTAGCGGGAGGGACCTACGAGCAGTACTTC. Its protein is CASKVAGGTYEQYF.

V gene TRBV7-9 combines with J gene TRBJ2-7; 10 bases align to TRBD1. The CDR3 has 15 amino acids. CDR1 SEHNR and CDR2 FQNEAQ come from the germline V gene (reference sequence). The V segment lost 4 bases and the J segment 5 bases; nucleotides outside the gene matches: 8. The CDR3 region is CASSSTGGSLDEQYF. The CDR3 DNA sequence: TGTGCCAGCAGCTCGACAGGGGGCAGCCTGGACGAGCAGTACTTC.

CDR3 sequence (DNA): TGTGCCAGCAGCGCGGGACAGGCCAAGAACACTGAAGCTTTCTTT. Amino acids: CASSAGQAKNTEAFF. This rearrangement joins TRBV9 to TRBJ1-1; 8 nucleotides agree with TRBD1. V shed 3 bases and J 1 base; nucleotides not matched to a gene: 5. CDR3 length: 15 residues. Germline V gene data show CDR1 as SGDLS and CDR2 as YYNGEE.

The chain carries TRBV6-6 and TRBJ2-3; 8 nucleotides match TRBD1. The CDR3 spans 12 residues. V gave up 5 bases and J gave up 11 bases; unmatched junction bases: 6. Germline CDR1 is MNHNY and CDR2 is SVGAGI (reference sequence). This CDR3 reads CASSQGASRQYF. CDR3 DNA: TGTGCCAGCAGTCAGGGGGCCAGCCGGCAGTATTTT.

The chain combines TRBV5-4 with TRBJ2-2; 13 positions agree with TRBD2. J was trimmed by 2 bases and V by 1 base; bases with no gene match: 5. Germline V lookup: CDR1 SGHNT, CDR2 YYREEE (reference sequence). The CDR3 covers 18 residues. The CDR3 DNA reads as TGTGCCAGCAGCTTGACCCGACTAGCGGGGGGAAACACCGGGGAGCTGTTTTTT. Its translation: CASSLTRLAGGNTGELFF.

This sequence joins TRBV7-3 and TRBJ2-7, with TRBD1 matching 8 bases. The germline CDR1 and CDR2 sequences are SGHTA and FQGTGA. The CDR3 sequence is 15 residues long. Unmatched junction bases numbered 12, after V lost 6 bases and J lost 5 bases. CDR3 protein: CASSPGLTGVDEQYF. CDR3 DNA sequence: TGTGCCAGCAGTCCCGGGTTGACAGGGGTGGACGAGCAGTACTTC.

J is TRBJ2-7 and V is TRBV29-1; 11 positions match TRBD1. The V segment lost 2 bases and the J segment 3 bases; nucleotides outside the gene matches: 9. This CDR3 is 16 amino acids long. Germline-derived CDR1 and CDR2 are SQVTM and ANQGSEA. CDR3 sequence: CSVESIGQGANYEQYF. CDR3 nucleotides: TGCAGCGTTGAATCTATCGGACAGGGGGCGAACTACGAGCAGTACTTC.

V and J are TRBV5-1 and TRBJ1-4; 9 bases agree with TRBD1. Looked up from germline, CDR1 is SGHRS and CDR2 is YFSETQ. The CDR3 is 18 amino acids. After removal of 3 bases from V and 0 bases from J, the junction contained 9 bases not matched to a gene. The CDR3 loop is CASSSGGTGPTTNEKLFF. CDR3 bases: TGCGCCAGCAGCTCCGGTGGGACAGGGCCTACAACTAATGAAAAACTGTTTTTT.

The chain uses TRBV6-5 and TRBJ2-1; 14 bases are a match to TRBD2. From germline, CDR1 is MNHEY and CDR2 SVGAGI. The J segment lost 9 bases and the V segment lost 2 bases, leaving 6 bases of the junction unmatched. The CDR3 spans 16 residues. This chain's CDR3 is CASSYPTSGRATEQFF. In DNA form, the CDR3 reads TGTGCCAGCAGTTACCCGACTAGCGGGAGGGCCACTGAGCAGTTCTTC.

The gene calls are TRBV5-6 and TRBJ2-1; no reliable D call. Germline V gives CDR1 SGHDT, CDR2 YYEEEE. Trimming cost V 1 base and J 1 base, with 18 bases left between them. The CDR3 sequence is 18 residues long. CDR3 in amino acids: CASSLFKASSSSYNEQFF. The CDR3 DNA follows: TGTGCCAGCAGCTTGTTCAAAGCCTCGAGTTCGTCCTACAATGAGCAGTTCTTC. The complete variable domain, with remaining parts taken from reference TRBV5-6 and TRBJ2-1, reads DAGVTQSPTHLIKTRGQQVTLRCSPKSGHDTVSWYQQALGQGPQFIFQYYEEEERQRGNFPDRFSGHQFPNYSSELNVNALLLGDSALYLCASSLFKASSSSYNEQFFGPGTRLTVL.

The genes are TRBV5-1 and TRBJ2-2; 7 positions match TRBD1. CDR3 length: 15 residues. With 4 bases clipped from V and 4 bases from J, the junction kept 7 bases outside the gene matches. CDR1 and CDR2 from the germline V gene are SGHRS and YFSETQ. The CDR3 reads CASSRTGPGTGELFF. DNA for the CDR3: TGCGCCAGCAGCCGGACAGGTCCCGGCACCGGGGAGCTGTTTTTT.

This chain uses TRBV19 with TRBJ2-1; 11 bases align to TRBD2. Per germline, CDR1 LNHDA and CDR2 SQIVND (reference sequence). This CDR3 comprises 14 residues. Trimming at V came to 7 bases and at J to 2 bases, leaving 1 base not matched to a gene. The CDR3 nucleotides are TGTGCCAGTAAGGGACTAGCGGCCTACAATGAGCAGTTCTTC. Translation gives CASKGLAAYNEQFF.

The chain couples TRBV5-4 to TRBJ2-1, with TRBD1 identical over 7 bases. With V trimmed by 3 bases and J by 2 bases, 8 bases remained unmatched. CDR1 and CDR2 from the germline V gene are SGHNT and YYREEE (reference sequence). This CDR3 region has 16 residues. CDR3 protein: CASSSATGVPYNEQFF. In DNA form, the CDR3 reads TGTGCCAGCAGCTCCGCCACAGGGGTCCCCTACAATGAGCAGTTCTTC.

This clone was counted only a few times. The rearrangement uses TRBV27 and TRBJ1-1; 9 bases fit TRBD1. V dropped 3 bases and J dropped 4; count of bases not matched to a gene: 12. The germline V gene has CDR1 MNHEY and CDR2 SMNVEV (reference sequence). The CDR3 has 17 residues. CDR3 nucleotide sequence: TGTGCCAGCAGTTTGGTCGGGACAGGGCCTAGGGGCACTGAAGCTTTCTTT. Translated: CASSLVGTGPRGTEAFF.

J is TRBJ2-5 and V is TRBV5-8; maybe TRBD1 (6 bases). The germline gives CDR1 SGHTS, CDR2 YDEGEE. The CDR3 is 15 residues long. Between the trimmed V and J ends, which lost 7 bases and 4 bases, there was a span of 20 bases. For the CDR3, the DNA is TGTGCCAGCGGCCCACACAGGGTTGGGGGAGAGACCCAGTACTTC. As protein: CASGPHRVGGETQYF.

The chain uses TRBV7-2 and TRBJ2-7, with 15 bases aligning to TRBD2. The CDR3 spans 17 residues. The J segment lost 6 bases and the V segment lost 2 bases, leaving 8 bases of the junction unmatched. Germline V gene data show CDR1 as SGHTA and CDR2 as FQGNSA. The CDR3 reads CASSLPGTSGRRGEQYF. The CDR3 DNA is TGTGCCAGCAGCTTACCCGGGACTAGCGGGAGGAGAGGCGAGCAGTACTTC. Using reference TRBV7-2 and TRBJ2-7 for the parts outside the CDR3, the full variable domain is GAGVSQSPSNKVTEKGKDVELRCDPISGHTALYWYRQSLGQGLEFLIYFQGNSAPDKSGLPSDRFSAERTGGSVSTLTIQRTQQEDSAVYLCASSLPGTSGRRGEQYFGPGTRLTVT.

The V gene is TRBV7-9, the J gene TRBJ1-5; 7 bases map to TRBD1. This CDR3 spans 14 amino acids. J was trimmed by 7 bases and V by 3 bases; bases with no gene match: 6. Per germline, CDR1 SEHNR and CDR2 FQNEAQ (reference sequence). The DNA for the CDR3 is TGTGCCAGCAGCTTCACAGGGGTGAGGCAGCCCCAGCATTTT. This gives the protein CASSFTGVRQPQHF. Together with reference TRBV7-9 and TRBJ1-5, the CDR3 gives the full variable domain: DTGVSQNPRHKITKRGQNVTFRCDPISEHNRLYWYRQTLGQGPEFLTYFQNEAQLEKSRLLSDRFSAERPKGSFSTLEIQRTEQGDSAMYLCASSFTGVRQPQHFGDGTRLSIL.

V usage is TRBV4-3 and J usage is TRBJ2-7, with D tentatively TRBD1 (6 bases). V shed 2 bases and J shed 3 bases, with 17 bases lying between them. The CDR3 is 16 residues long. Per the germline V gene, CDR1 is LGHNA and CDR2 is YSLEER. The CDR3 spells CASSQRVDGQIYEQYF. DNA for the CDR3: TGCGCCAGCAGCCAAAGAGTTGACGGACAGATCTACGAGCAGTACTTC.